A selection of T cell receptor beta chains follows, all from one sample in a study of blood T cell repertoires in COVID-19. Using immunoSEQ multiplex PCR, the repertoire was profiled, and TCRdb retains in-frame clones only, with some absent. The sample has about 110,000 clones; approximately 88% are singletons. The sample consisted of peripheral blood. The receptor set was obtained from a human donor in a cohort sampled during active COVID-19. Both conserved end residues are part of each CDR3. D genes are given only for firm matches. A clone size is listed for some rows: how often the clone was seen (once, few, many), or a class if it is expanded.

D gene	V gene	clone size	CDR3 length	J gene	CDR3 DNA	CDR3 protein
TRBD2	TRBV5-5	-	14	TRBJ2-7	TGTGCCAGCAGCCCTGGGACTAGCGGGGGCGAGCAGTACTTC	CASSPGTSGGEQYF
TRBD2	TRBV7-9	-	16	TRBJ2-3	TGTGCCAGCAGCTTCTTATCTCCGCGGGAGATAGATACGCAGTATTTT	CASSFLSPREIDTQYF
-	TRBV10-1	-	12	TRBJ2-1	TGCGCCAGCAGTGAGAACCCAGGGGAGCAGTTCTTC	CASSENPGEQFF
-	TRBV6-5	-	14	TRBJ2-2	TGTGCCAGTCCAGGGGCGTCGAACACCGGGGAGCTGTTTTTT	CASPGASNTGELFF
-	TRBV18	-	12	TRBJ1-2	TGTGCCAGCTCACTACTTAATTATGGCTACACCTTC	CASSLLNYGYTF
TRBD1	TRBV6-1	-	17	TRBJ2-7	TGTGCCAGCAGTGAAGCCACAAACAGGGGATGGGTCTACGAGCAGTACTTC	CASSEATNRGWVYEQYF
-	TRBV6-5	once	15	TRBJ1-1	TGTGCCAGCAGTCCCGCGCGAGGGGGGGGGACTGAAGCTTTCTTT	CASSPARGGGTEAFF
TRBD1	TRBV5-1	-	15	TRBJ2-1	TGCGCCAGCAGCCTCAGGACAGGGATAAACAATGAGCAGTTCTTC	CASSLRTGINNEQFF
TRBD1	TRBV6-1	-	20	TRBJ1-4	TGTGCCAGCAGTGTTTCCCCCCCGGGACAGGGGGCAATTGAGAGGGAAAAACTGTTTTTT	CASSVSPPGQGAIEREKLFF
-	TRBV29-1	-	13	TRBJ1-5	TGCAGCGTTGAAGGACAGCCGGGTCAGCCCCAGCATTTT	CSVEGQPGQPQHF
TRBD1	TRBV6-4	-	14	TRBJ2-2	TGTGCCAGCAGGGGGACAGGGGACACCGGGGAGCTGTTTTTT	CASRGTGDTGELFF
TRBD1	TRBV5-6	-	15	TRBJ2-7	TGTGCCAGCAGCTACCTGGACAGGGAATCCTACGAGCAGTACTTC	CASSYLDRESYEQYF
-	TRBV6-1	-	13	TRBJ1-3	TGTGCCAGCAGTGACCTTTTGGGAAACACCATATATTTT	CASSDLLGNTIYF
-	TRBV29-1	-	14	TRBJ2-1	TGCAGCGGGCAGACTGGGTCTTGGGACAATGAGCAGTTCTTC	CSGQTGSWDNEQFF
TRBD1	TRBV5-1	-	15	TRBJ1-6	TGCGCCAGCAGCGAATTGGACAGGGGTAATTCACCCCTCCACTTT	CASSELDRGNSPLHF
TRBD2	TRBV27	-	15	TRBJ2-2	TGTGCCAGCAGCCAAAGCGGGGGGCCGCCCGGGGAGCTGTTTTTT	CASSQSGGPPGELFF
TRBD1	TRBV3-1/TRBV3-2	-	13	TRBJ1-5	TGTGCCAGCAGCGGACAGGGCGGCTGGCCCCAGCATTTT	CASSGQGGWPQHF
-	TRBV28	-	14	TRBJ1-2	TGTGCCAGCAAGGGTAGCACAGGGAGTTATGGCTACACCTTC	CASKGSTGSYGYTF
TRBD2	TRBV5-1	-	15	TRBJ2-3	TGCGCCAGCACCTTACTAGCGGGGAGCACAGATACGCAGTATTTT	CASTLLAGSTDTQYF
-	TRBV6-5	-	16	TRBJ1-6	TGTGCCAGCAGTTACTCACAGAGTGCTTATAATTCACCCCTCCACTTT	CASSYSQSAYNSPLHF
-	TRBV6-5	-	15	TRBJ2-7	TGTGCCAGCAGTTTAACAGGCTATGGTTCCTACGAGCAGTACTTC	CASSLTGYGSYEQYF
TRBD1	TRBV18	once	14	TRBJ2-5	TGTGCCAGCTCACAAACCGGGACAGAGGAGACCCAGTACTTC	CASSQTGTEETQYF
TRBD1	TRBV5-6	-	15	TRBJ2-7	TGTGCCAGCAGCTTGAGGGGGACAGGCTCCTACGAGCAGTACTTC	CASSLRGTGSYEQYF
TRBD2	TRBV9	-	15	TRBJ2-1	TGTGCCAGCAGCGCTACTAGCGGGAGGGGGGATGAGCAGTTCTTC	CASSATSGRGDEQFF
TRBD2	TRBV5-4	-	12	TRBJ2-1	TGTGCCAGCAGCCGGACTAGCGTTGAGCAGTTCTTC	CASSRTSVEQFF
-	TRBV6-1	-	15	TRBJ2-7	TGTGCCAGCAGTGAAGTGGGCTTAAGCTCCTACGAGCAGTACTTC	CASSEVGLSSYEQYF
-	TRBV19	-	10	TRBJ1-2	TGTGCCAGTTACTACTATGGCTACACCTTC	CASYYYGYTF
TRBD1	TRBV6-5	-	16	TRBJ1-2	TGTGCCAGCAGTTACTCGTGGGGAACAGGGGTGGGAGGCTACACCTTC	CASSYSWGTGVGGYTF
-	TRBV5-5	once	16	TRBJ1-2	TGTGCCAGCAGCGGATTAACAGGCGCTTCCAACTATGGCTACACCTTC	CASSGLTGASNYGYTF
-	TRBV12-3/TRBV12-4	-	13	TRBJ1-1	TGTGCCAGCAGTTTATTCGGGAGAACTGAAGCTTTCTTT	CASSLFGRTEAFF
TRBD1	TRBV9	-	18	TRBJ2-3	TGTGCCAGCAGCGTGGGCCTAGGGACAGTTCAATTCACAGATACGCAGTATTTT	CASSVGLGTVQFTDTQYF
-	TRBV3-1/TRBV3-2	-	15	TRBJ2-7	TGTGCCAGCAGTCACCGCGACAGGTTATCCTACGAGCAGTACTTC	CASSHRDRLSYEQYF
-	TRBV7-9	-	13	TRBJ2-5	TGTGCCAGCAGCTTAGCGGGCAAAGAGACCCAGTACTTC	CASSLAGKETQYF
-	TRBV29-1	-	15	TRBJ2-1	TGCAGCGTCGCCGAAGGGGGGGGACGGGGCAATGAGCAGTTCTTC	CSVAEGGGRGNEQFF
-	TRBV3-1/TRBV3-2	-	15	TRBJ2-3	TGTGCCAGCAGCCAAGCAGGGGTTGGCACAGATACGCAGTATTTT	CASSQAGVGTDTQYF
-	TRBV7-9	few	15	TRBJ1-3	TGTGCCAGCAGCTTACTCCACACCTCTGGAAACACCATATATTTT	CASSLLHTSGNTIYF
TRBD2	TRBV19	-	16	TRBJ2-1	TGTGCCAGTAGTATTGGTCTAGCGGCCGGCTACAATGAGCAGTTCTTC	CASSIGLAAGYNEQFF
-	TRBV7-8	-	15	TRBJ1-4	TGTGCCAGCAGCTTAGCCGCGGGGGTTGGCGAAAAACTGTTTTTT	CASSLAAGVGEKLFF
TRBD1	TRBV7-9	-	12	TRBJ1-1	TGTGCCAGCAGCCTCGACAGGGTTGAAGCTTTCTTT	CASSLDRVEAFF
-	TRBV20-1	-	11	TRBJ2-7	TGCAGTGCTCCCCAGACCTACGAGCAGTACTTC	CSAPQTYEQYF
TRBD1	TRBV7-9	-	16	TRBJ2-2	TGTGCCAGCAGCTACCCGGACAGGGGGAACACCGGGGAGCTGTTTTTT	CASSYPDRGNTGELFF
-	TRBV5-8	-	13	TRBJ2-1	TGTGCCAGCAGCTTGGTCCAGGCCAATGAGCAGTTCTTC	CASSLVQANEQFF
TRBD1	TRBV28	-	20	TRBJ1-2	TGTGCCAGCAGTTCCTGGACAGGGACGGGTTCCCGCGCAGCTAACTATGGCTACACCTTC	CASSSWTGTGSRAANYGYTF
TRBD2	TRBV7-3	-	18	TRBJ2-3	TGTGCCAGCAGCAAACCGGGGACTAGCGGCCCTAGCACAGATACGCAGTATTTT	CASSKPGTSGPSTDTQYF
-	TRBV3-1/TRBV3-2	-	16	TRBJ1-2	TGTGCCAGCAGCCAAGTCCTACCCGAATCGCGGAGTGGCTACACCTTC	CASSQVLPESRSGYTF
TRBD1	TRBV5-4	-	17	TRBJ1-1	TGTGCCAGCAGCTTGGCCCCGGGACAGGGGTTACCGGATGAAGCTTTCTTT	CASSLAPGQGLPDEAFF
TRBD2	TRBV28	few	17	TRBJ2-1	TGTGCCAGCATCGGGTATCTTAGCGGGGGAGGCTACAATGAGCAGTTCTTC	CASIGYLSGGGYNEQFF
-	TRBV6-5	-	13	TRBJ2-1	TGTGCCAGCACACAGGGTGTAAGCAATGAGCAGTTCTTC	CASTQGVSNEQFF
TRBD2	TRBV7-6	once	16	TRBJ2-3	TGTGCCAGCAGCTTACTAGCGGGAGCTGCGGCAGATACGCAGTATTTT	CASSLLAGAAADTQYF